This T cell receptor (beta chain) derives from a study of regulatory T cells in long-lasting Graves disease. In its sample, this clonotype was seen many times. The antigen is unknown. Study outcomes and limitations: The TCR repertoire of persistent Graves' patients was less diverse than that of newly diagnosed ones.

Arm-PCR of CDR3 regions with iRepertoire HTBI primers generated TCR beta libraries. TCRdb reprocessed the multiplex PCR reads with MiXCR, giving one entry per CDR3 protein. The sample includes roughly 360,000 distinct CDR3 sequences, about 12% seen only once; the top ten take approximately 19%. Regarding time point: newly diagnosed GD, antithyroid drugs for less than 3 months. The TCR library was made from RNA that had been extracted from PBMCs in TRIzol. The germline gives CDR1 SGDLS, CDR2 YYNGEE. The CDR3 has 16 residues. V was cut by 0 bases and J by 0 bases, with 13 bases left in between. These same data were also listed under a study on T cells in Graves' hyperthyroidism and ophthalmopathy. As that report states: Most thyroid-expanded clonotypes above 0.001 were also found in blood. The model's output predicted ophthalmopathy at a median of around 7 months prior to onset.

This TCR was recovered from a woman aged 18-29 years with Graves disease. Sequencing was performed on peripheral blood mononuclear cells (PBMCs), taken at new diagnosis, from a patient treated with antithyroid drugs. The rearrangement uses TRBV9 and TRBJ2-7; perhaps TRBD2 as D (6 bases). CDR3 nucleotide sequence: TGTGCCAGCAGCGTAGAGGCGGGGTCGTTCTCCTACGAGCAGTACTTC. This encodes CASSVEAGSFSYEQYF.